This T cell receptor beta chain was retrieved from a study of human T cells and chemical hapten exposure. At the level of the study: Mostly female, the patients presented with alopecia areata, totalis or universalis.

Study-level findings and limits: TCRs above 1 in 1000 frequency stayed constant with DPC sensitization. Versus controls, expanded TCRs had significantly more large CDR3 similarity clusters. Given that the donors had alopecia, their immune response may differ from that seen in healthy people.

The CDR3 has 12 residues. Germline V gene sequence: CDR1 DFQATT, CDR2 SNEGSKA (reference sequence). V gave up 6 bases and J gave up 3 bases, with 11 bases separating them. This clonotype was seen ten or more times. Its antigen remains unidentified. Time point described: patch test 3, about 24 weeks after DPC sensitization. Treatment described: therapeutic diphenylcyclopropenone sensitization with weekly scalp DPC. TCRdb reanalysed the RACE reads using MiXCR and keeps one entry per CDR3 protein. Found here are 55,000 to 75,000 distinct CDR3 sequences, around 11% of them singletons; the top ten hold 2.4%.

The chain couples TRBV20-1 to TRBJ1-2; unclear D gene. The TCR originated in a young man with alopecia areata. Some clones in this sample may be carry-over from other donors' samples. The sample in question was whole blood, obtained in connection with sensitization to the hapten diphenylcyclopropenone (DPC). CDR3 nucleotides: TGCAGTGCGGCCCAGACGGACTATGGCTACACCTTC. Translating it yields CSAAQTDYGYTF.